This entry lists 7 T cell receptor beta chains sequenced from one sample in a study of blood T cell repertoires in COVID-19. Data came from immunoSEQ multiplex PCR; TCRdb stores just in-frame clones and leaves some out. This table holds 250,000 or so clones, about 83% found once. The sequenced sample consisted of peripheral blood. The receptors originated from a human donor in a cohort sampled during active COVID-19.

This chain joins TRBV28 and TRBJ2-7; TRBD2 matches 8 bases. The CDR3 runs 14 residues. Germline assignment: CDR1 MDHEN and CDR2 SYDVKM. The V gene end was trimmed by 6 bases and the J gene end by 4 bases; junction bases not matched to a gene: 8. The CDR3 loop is CASRVGGRSYEQYF. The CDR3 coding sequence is TGTGCCAGCAGGGTTGGCGGGAGGTCGTACGAGCAGTACTTC.

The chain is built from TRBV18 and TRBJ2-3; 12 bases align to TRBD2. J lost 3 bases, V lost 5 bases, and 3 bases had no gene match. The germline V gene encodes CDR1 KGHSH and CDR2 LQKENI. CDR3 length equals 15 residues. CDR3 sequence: CASSSTSGGTDTQYF. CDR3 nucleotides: TGTGCCAGCTCATCAACTAGCGGGGGGACAGATACGCAGTATTTT.

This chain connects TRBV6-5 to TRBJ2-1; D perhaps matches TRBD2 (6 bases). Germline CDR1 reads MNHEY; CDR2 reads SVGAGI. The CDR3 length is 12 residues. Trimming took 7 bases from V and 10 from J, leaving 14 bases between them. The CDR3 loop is CASTPIGGEQFF. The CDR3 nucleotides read TGTGCCAGCACCCCGATCGGGGGAGAGCAGTTCTTC.

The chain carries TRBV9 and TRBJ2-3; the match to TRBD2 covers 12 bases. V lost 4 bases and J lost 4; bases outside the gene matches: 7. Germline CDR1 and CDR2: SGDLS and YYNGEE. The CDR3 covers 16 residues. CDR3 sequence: CASSPLLAGGSDTQYF. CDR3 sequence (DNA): TGTGCCAGCAGCCCCCTCCTAGCGGGGGGGTCAGATACGCAGTATTTT.

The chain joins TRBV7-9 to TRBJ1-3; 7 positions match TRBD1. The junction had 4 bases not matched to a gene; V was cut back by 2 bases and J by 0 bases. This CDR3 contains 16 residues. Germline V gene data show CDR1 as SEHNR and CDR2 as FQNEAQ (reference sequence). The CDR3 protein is CASSLQGQLSGNTIYF. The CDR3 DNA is TGTGCCAGCAGCTTACAGGGACAGCTCTCTGGAAACACCATATATTTT.

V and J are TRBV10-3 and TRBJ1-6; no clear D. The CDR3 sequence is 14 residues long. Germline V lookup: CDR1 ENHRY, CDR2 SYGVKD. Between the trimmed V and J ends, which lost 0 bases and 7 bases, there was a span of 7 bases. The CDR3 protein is CAISESPANSPLHF. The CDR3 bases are TGTGCCATCAGTGAGTCCCCAGCGAATTCACCCCTCCACTTT.

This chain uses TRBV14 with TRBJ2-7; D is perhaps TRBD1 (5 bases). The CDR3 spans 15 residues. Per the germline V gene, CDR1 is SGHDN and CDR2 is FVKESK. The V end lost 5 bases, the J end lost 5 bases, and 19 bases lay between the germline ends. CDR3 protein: CASSSRDLIAHEQYF. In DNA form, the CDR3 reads TGTGCCAGCAGCTCCAGGGATTTAATCGCGCACGAGCAGTACTTC.